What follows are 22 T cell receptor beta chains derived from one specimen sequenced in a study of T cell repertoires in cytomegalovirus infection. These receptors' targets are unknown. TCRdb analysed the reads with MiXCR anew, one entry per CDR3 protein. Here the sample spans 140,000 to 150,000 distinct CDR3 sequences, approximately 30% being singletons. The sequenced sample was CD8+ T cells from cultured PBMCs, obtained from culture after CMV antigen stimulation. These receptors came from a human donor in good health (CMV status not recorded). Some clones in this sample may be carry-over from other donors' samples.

CDR3 coding DNA: TGTGCCAGCAGCTTAGGGACGGGGAGTTTGACTGAAGCTTTCTTT. Protein sequence: CASSLGTGSLTEAFF. This rearrangement joins TRBV7-6 to TRBJ1-1, with D hard to call. Germline V gene sequence: CDR1 SGHVS, CDR2 FNYEAQ. The CDR3 is 15 amino acids. V was trimmed by 1 base and J by 5 bases, leaving 14 bases between them.

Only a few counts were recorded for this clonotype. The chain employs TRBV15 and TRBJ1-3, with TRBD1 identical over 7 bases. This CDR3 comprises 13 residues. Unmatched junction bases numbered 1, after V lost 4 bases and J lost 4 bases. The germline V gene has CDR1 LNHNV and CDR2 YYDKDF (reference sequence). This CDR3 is CATSTRGGNTIYF. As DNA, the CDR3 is TGTGCCACCAGCACCAGGGGGGGAAACACCATATATTTT.

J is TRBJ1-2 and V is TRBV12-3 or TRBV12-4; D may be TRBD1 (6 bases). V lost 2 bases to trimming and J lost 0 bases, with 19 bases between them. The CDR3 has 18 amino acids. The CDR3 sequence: CASSLFRTTGLANYGYTF. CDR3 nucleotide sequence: TGTGCCAGCAGTTTATTTAGGACGACAGGTCTAGCTAACTATGGCTACACCTTC.

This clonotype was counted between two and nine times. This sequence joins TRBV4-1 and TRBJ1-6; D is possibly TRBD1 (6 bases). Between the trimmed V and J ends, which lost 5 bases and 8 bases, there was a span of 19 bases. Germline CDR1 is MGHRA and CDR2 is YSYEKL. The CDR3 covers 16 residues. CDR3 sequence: CASSKYIGRTDSPLHF. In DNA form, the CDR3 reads TGCGCCAGCAGCAAGTATATAGGCCGGACAGATTCACCCCTCCACTTT.

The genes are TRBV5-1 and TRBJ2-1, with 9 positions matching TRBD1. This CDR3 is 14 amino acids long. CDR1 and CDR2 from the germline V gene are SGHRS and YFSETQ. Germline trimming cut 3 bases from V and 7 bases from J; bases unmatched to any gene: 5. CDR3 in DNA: TGCGCCAGCAGCTGGCTAGGGACAGGGAATGAGCAGTTCTTC. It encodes CASSWLGTGNEQFF.

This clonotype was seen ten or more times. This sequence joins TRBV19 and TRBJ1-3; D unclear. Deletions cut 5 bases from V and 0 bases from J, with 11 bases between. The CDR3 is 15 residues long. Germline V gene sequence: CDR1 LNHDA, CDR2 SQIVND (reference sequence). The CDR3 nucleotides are TGTGCCAGTAGTTCGGCGGGCCACTCTGGAAACACCATATATTTT. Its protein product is CASSSAGHSGNTIYF.

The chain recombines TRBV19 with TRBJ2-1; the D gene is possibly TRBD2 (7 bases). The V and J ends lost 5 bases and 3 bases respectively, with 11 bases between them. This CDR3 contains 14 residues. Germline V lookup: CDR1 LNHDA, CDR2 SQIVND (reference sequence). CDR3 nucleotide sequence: TGTGCCAGTAGTCCCGGGGGGCTCTACAATGAGCAGTTCTTC. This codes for CASSPGGLYNEQFF.

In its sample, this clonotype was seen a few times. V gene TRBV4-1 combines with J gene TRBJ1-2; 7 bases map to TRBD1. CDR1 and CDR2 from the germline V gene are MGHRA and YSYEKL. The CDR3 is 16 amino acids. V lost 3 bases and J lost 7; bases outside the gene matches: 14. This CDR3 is CASSHILGGMWSGYTF. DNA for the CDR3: TGCGCCAGCAGCCACATACTAGGGGGCATGTGGAGTGGCTACACCTTC.

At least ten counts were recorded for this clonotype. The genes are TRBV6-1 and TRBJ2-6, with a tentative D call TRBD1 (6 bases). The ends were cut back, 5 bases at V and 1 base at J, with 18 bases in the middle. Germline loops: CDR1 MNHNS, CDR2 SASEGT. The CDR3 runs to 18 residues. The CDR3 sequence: CASSSGTWIRSGANVLTF. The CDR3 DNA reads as TGTGCCAGCAGTTCCGGGACATGGATTAGGTCTGGGGCCAACGTCCTGACTTTC.

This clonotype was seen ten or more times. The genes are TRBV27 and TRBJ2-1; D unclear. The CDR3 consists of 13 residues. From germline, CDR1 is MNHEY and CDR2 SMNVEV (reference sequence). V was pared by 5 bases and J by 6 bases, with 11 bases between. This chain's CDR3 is CASSPFPRNEQFF. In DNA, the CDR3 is TGTGCCAGCAGTCCATTCCCTCGCAATGAGCAGTTCTTC.

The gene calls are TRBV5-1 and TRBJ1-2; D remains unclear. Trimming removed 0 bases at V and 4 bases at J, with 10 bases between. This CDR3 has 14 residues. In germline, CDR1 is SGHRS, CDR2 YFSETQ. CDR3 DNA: TGCGCCAGCAGCTTGGCTTCAGAGACCTATGGCTACACCTTC. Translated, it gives CASSLASETYGYTF.

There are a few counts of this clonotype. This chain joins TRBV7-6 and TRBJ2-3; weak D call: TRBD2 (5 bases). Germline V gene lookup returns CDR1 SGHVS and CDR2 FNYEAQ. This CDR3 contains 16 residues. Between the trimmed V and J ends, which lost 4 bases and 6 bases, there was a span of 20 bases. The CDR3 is CASSSPLTGPGDTQYF. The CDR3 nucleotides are TGTGCCAGCAGCTCCCCCTTGACGGGCCCGGGGGATACGCAGTATTTT.

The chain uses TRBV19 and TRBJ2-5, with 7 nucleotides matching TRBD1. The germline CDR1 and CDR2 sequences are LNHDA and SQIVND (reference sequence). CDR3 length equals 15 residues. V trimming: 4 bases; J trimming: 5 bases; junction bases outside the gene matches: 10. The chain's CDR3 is CASSTPGQGEETQYF. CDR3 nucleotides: TGTGCCAGTAGTACCCCCGGGCAGGGGGAGGAGACCCAGTACTTC. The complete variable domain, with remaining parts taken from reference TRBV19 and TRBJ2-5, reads DGGITQSPKYLFRKEGQNVTLSCEQNLNHDAMYWYRQDPGQGLRLIYYSQIVNDFQKGDIAEGYSVSREKKESFPLTVTSAQKNPTAFYLCASSTPGQGEETQYFGPGTRLLVL.

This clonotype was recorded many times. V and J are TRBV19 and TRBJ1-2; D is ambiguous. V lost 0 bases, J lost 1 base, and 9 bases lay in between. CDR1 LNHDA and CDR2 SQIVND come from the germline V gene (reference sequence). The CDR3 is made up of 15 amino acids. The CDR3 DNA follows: TGTGCCAGTAGTATAGACCTAGGAAATAACTATGGCTACACCTTC. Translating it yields CASSIDLGNNYGYTF.

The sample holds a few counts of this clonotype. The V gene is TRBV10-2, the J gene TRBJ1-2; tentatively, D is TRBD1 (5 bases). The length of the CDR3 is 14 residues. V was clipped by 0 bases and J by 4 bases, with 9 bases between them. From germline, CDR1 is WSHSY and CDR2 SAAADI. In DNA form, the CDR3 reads TGCGCCAGCAGTGAGTCAACAGGACTCTATGGCTACACCTTC. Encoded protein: CASSESTGLYGYTF.

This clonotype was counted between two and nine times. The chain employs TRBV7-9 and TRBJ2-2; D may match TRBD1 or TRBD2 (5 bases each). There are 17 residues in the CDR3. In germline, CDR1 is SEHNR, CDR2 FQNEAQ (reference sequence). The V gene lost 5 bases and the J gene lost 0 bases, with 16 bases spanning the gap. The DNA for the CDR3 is TGTGCCAGCAGCCCAAGTAGCCGGGGCCCGAACACCGGGGAGCTGTTTTTT. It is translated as CASSPSSRGPNTGELFF.

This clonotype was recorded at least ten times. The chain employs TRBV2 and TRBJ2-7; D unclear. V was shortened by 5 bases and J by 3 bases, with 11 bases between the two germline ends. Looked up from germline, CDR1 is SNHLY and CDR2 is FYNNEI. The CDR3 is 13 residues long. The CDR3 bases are TGTGCCAGCAGTTTTACTGCGGTCTACGAGCAGTACTTC. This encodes CASSFTAVYEQYF.

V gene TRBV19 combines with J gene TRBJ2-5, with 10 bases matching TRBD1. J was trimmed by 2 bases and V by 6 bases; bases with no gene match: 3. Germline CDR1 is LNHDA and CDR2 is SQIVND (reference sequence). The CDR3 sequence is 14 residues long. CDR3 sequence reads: CASRWTGGQETQYF. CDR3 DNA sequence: TGTGCCAGTAGGTGGACAGGGGGACAAGAGACCCAGTACTTC.

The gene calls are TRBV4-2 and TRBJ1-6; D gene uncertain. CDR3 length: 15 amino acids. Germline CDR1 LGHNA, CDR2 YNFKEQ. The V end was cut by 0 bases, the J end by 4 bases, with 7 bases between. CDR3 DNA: TGTGCCAGCAGCCAAGAAAAAGGATATAATTCACCCCTCCACTTT. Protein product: CASSQEKGYNSPLHF.

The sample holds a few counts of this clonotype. Written as DNA, the CDR3 is TGTGCCACCGAGGGATCAAACTATGGCTACACCTTC. This codes for CATEGSNYGYTF. V and J are TRBV24-1 and TRBJ1-2; the D is unclear. From germline, CDR1 is KGHDR and CDR2 SFDVKD. Trimming pared 9 bases from V and 2 bases from J, leaving 9 bases between. CDR3 size: 12 residues.

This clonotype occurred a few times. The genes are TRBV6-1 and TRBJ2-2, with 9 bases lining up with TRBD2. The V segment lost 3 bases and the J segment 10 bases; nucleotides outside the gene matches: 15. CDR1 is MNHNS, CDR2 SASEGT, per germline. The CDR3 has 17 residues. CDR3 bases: TGTGCCAGCAGTGACCCCCCAGGGATAGCGGGGGCCGCGGAGCTGTTTTTT. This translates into CASSDPPGIAGAAELFF.

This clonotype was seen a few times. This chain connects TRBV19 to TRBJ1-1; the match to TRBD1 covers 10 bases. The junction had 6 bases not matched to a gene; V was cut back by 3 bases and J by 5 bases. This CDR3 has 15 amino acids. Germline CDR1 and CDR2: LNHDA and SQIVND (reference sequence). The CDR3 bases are TGTGCCAGTAGTATCCCGACAGGGGGCGGAACTGAAGCTTTCTTT. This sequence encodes CASSIPTGGGTEAFF.